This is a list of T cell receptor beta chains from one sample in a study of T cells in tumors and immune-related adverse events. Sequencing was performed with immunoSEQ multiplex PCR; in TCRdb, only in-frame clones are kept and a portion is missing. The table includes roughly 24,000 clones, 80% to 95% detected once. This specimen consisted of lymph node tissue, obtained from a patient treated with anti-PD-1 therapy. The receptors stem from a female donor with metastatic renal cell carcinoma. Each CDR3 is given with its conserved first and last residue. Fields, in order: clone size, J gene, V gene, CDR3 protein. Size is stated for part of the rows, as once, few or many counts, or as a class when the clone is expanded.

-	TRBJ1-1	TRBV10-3	CAISEWSGDTEAFF
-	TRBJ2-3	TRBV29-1	CSVEVFTSRATDTQYF
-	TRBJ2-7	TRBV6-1	CDSTGDYEQYF
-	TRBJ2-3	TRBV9	CASSADWGRVTDTQYF
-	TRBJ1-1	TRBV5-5	CASSFGFGAFF
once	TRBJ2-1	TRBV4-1	CASSPDWSSFRNEQFF
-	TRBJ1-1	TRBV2	CASSEGVYTEAFF
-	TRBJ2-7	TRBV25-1	CASSEAGVGYEQYF
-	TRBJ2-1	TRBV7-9	CAARASGPYNEQFF
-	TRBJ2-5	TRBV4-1	CASSQDSGMRGETQYF
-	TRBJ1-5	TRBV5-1	CASSPGTGRNQPQHF
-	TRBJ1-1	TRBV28	CASSPYGPEAFF
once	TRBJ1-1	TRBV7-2	CASSTVESTEAFF
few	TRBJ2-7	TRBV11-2	CASSLAQTYEQYF
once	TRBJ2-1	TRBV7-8	CASSLGGLAGSAYNEQFF
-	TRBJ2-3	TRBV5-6	CASSLRDRGCLF